This TCR beta chain was found in a study of T cell responses to AZD1222 COVID-19 vaccine. Study results and limitations: Dominant at 160-218 and 743-854, vaccine-associated CD4 TCRs also spanned spike.

Clones were sequenced by immunoSEQ multiplex PCR, and TCRdb holds only the in-frame ones, with some missing. The profile shows 130,000 or so clones, less than 90% of them singletons. Germline assignment: CDR1 SEHNR and CDR2 FQNEAQ (reference sequence). Trimming stripped 4 bases from V and 2 bases from J, with 18 bases between. The CDR3 is 17 residues long. This clone came up once. The antigen is unknown. The clonotype comes from an adult in good health. The V gene is TRBV7-9, the J gene TRBJ1-3; D may be TRBD1 (6 bases). The specimen was peripheral blood, collected on day 0 of AZD1222 vaccination. CDR3 nucleotides: TGTGCCAGCAGCTGGGGGACGCGAGACAGGACTGGAAACACCATATATTTT. Protein: CASSWGTRDRTGNTIYF.